Below, 21 T cell receptor beta chains from the same sample are listed, as sequenced in a study of T cell responses to AZD1222 COVID-19 vaccine. Sequencing was performed with immunoSEQ multiplex PCR; in TCRdb, only in-frame clones are kept and a portion is missing. The data contain under 95,000 clones, approximately 89% of them seen just once; the ten biggest clones take up 2.2%. The sequences come from peripheral blood, collected on day 0 of AZD1222 vaccination. The receptors come from an adult in good health.

J is TRBJ1-5 and V is TRBV30; D unclear. The CDR3 has 14 residues. The V end was cut by 3 bases, the J end by 1 base, with 10 bases between. Germline V CDR1 and CDR2: GTSNPN, SVGIG (reference sequence). The CDR3 bases are TGTGCCTGGAGCGGAGACGGGAGCAATCAGCCCCAGCATTTT. Translating it yields CAWSGDGSNQPQHF.

This chain joins TRBV25-1 and TRBJ2-2; D gene unclear. The CDR3 has 10 residues. The V and J ends lost 4 bases and 7 bases respectively, with 1 base between them. Germline CDR1 and CDR2: MGHDK and SYGVNS. Written as DNA, the CDR3 is TGTGCCAGCAGTGTCGGGGAGCTGTTTTTT. This translates into CASSVGELFF. Supplemented by reference TRBV25-1 and TRBJ2-2, the full variable domain reads EADIYQTPRYLVIGTGKKITLECSQTMGHDKMYWYQQDPGMELHLIHYSYGVNSTEKGDLSSESTVSRIRTEHFPLTLESARPSHTSQYLCASSVGELFFGEGSRLTVL.

The chain is built from TRBV2 and TRBJ1-4; no firm D call. The CDR3 covers 14 residues. Per germline, CDR1 SNHLY and CDR2 FYNNEI. V lost 2 bases, J lost 3 bases, and 7 bases lay in between. CDR3 in amino acids: CASSEQRSNEKLFF. CDR3 nucleotide sequence: TGTGCCAGCAGTGAACAGAGGTCTAATGAAAAACTGTTTTTT.

The chain uses TRBV5-1 and TRBJ2-1; 7 bases agree with TRBD1. Germline values: CDR1 SGHRS, CDR2 YFSETQ. There are 14 residues in the CDR3. V dropped 4 bases and J dropped 4; count of bases not matched to a gene: 5. The CDR3 region is CASSPGQEYNEQFF. CDR3 in DNA: TGCGCCAGCAGCCCCGGACAGGAATACAATGAGCAGTTCTTC.

This clone was picked up one time. V is TRBV5-4 and J is TRBJ2-2, with 12 bases matching TRBD2. CDR1 and CDR2 (germline): SGHNT, YYREEE (reference sequence). The CDR3 runs 16 residues. J gave up 5 bases and V 5 bases, and 7 bases lay outside the gene matches. Written as DNA, the CDR3 is TGTGCCAGCAGTTCTAGCGGGGGGGCCCTAACCGGGGAGCTGTTTTTT. Its protein is CASSSSGGALTGELFF.

This chain joins TRBV19 and TRBJ2-7; TRBD1 agrees at 8 bases. Germline CDR1 is LNHDA and CDR2 is SQIVND (reference sequence). The CDR3 is 18 residues long. V shed 1 base, J shed 4 bases, and the junction held 15 bases outside the gene matches. The DNA for the CDR3 is TGTGCCAGTAGTATAGGCCCCGACAGGACAGGGAATCCGTACGAGCAGTACTTC. Protein: CASSIGPDRTGNPYEQYF.

The J gene is TRBJ1-2, the V gene TRBV19; 9 bases are shared with TRBD1. With V trimmed by 6 bases and J by 5 bases, 10 bases remained unmatched. The length of the CDR3 is 15 residues. Germline loops: CDR1 LNHDA, CDR2 SQIVND (reference sequence). The CDR3 loop reads CASSDLQGARYGYTF. The DNA for the CDR3 is TGTGCCAGTAGCGATCTACAGGGGGCTAGGTATGGCTACACCTTC.

The chain recombines TRBV30 with TRBJ2-7; 11 nucleotides match TRBD2. V gave up 7 bases and J gave up 4 bases; unmatched junction bases: 3. The CDR3 length is 12 residues. Looked up from germline, CDR1 is GTSNPN and CDR2 is SVGIG (reference sequence). CDR3 bases: TGTGCCTTAGGGACTAGCGGATACGAGCAGTACTTC. Its translation: CALGTSGYEQYF.

The chain employs TRBV7-9 and TRBJ1-1; D is perhaps TRBD1 (5 bases). Per germline, CDR1 SEHNR and CDR2 FQNEAQ (reference sequence). V shed 5 bases and J shed 6 bases, with 13 bases lying between them. CDR3 length: 13 amino acids. The CDR3 DNA is TGTGCCAGCAGCCAAGTAGGGGACGCTGAAGCTTTCTTT. Translated: CASSQVGDAEAFF.

The chain carries TRBV5-1 and TRBJ2-7; 11 bases are a match to TRBD1. The trim removed 4 bases at V and 3 bases at J, leaving 6 bases unmatched. The length of the CDR3 is 15 residues. CDR1 is SGHRS and CDR2 is YFSETQ in the germline V gene. CDR3 DNA: TGCGCCAGCAGCGACACCGGGACAGGGGGCTACGAGCAGTACTTC. As protein: CASSDTGTGGYEQYF.

The V call is TRBV5-8, the J call TRBJ2-7, with TRBD1 as a possible D gene (6 bases). CDR1 and CDR2 (germline): SGHTS, YDEGEE. Trimming stripped 4 bases from V and 0 bases from J, with 14 bases between. The CDR3 has 15 amino acids. CDR3 in amino acids: CASSPWGLSSYEQYF. For the CDR3, the DNA is TGTGCCAGCAGCCCTTGGGGGCTGAGCTCCTACGAGCAGTACTTC.

V gene TRBV2 combines with J gene TRBJ1-1; D is unresolved. CDR1 is SNHLY and CDR2 is FYNNEI in the germline V gene. CDR3 length: 16 residues. The ends were cut back, 2 bases at V and 3 bases at J, with 16 bases in the middle. CDR3 region: CASSERLPTYDTEAFF. The CDR3 DNA reads as TGTGCCAGCAGTGAAAGATTACCGACCTATGACACTGAAGCTTTCTTT.

This sequence joins TRBV5-4 and TRBJ2-5, with D tentatively TRBD2 (7 bases). The CDR3 is 17 residues long. Per the germline V gene, CDR1 is SGHNT and CDR2 is YYREEE (reference sequence). V lost 1 base, J lost 6 bases, and 22 bases lay in between. The CDR3 here is CASSLSISGGALKTQYF. The CDR3 nucleotides are TGTGCCAGCAGCTTGAGTATAAGTGGGGGGGCATTGAAGACCCAGTACTTC.

The rearrangement uses TRBV7-2 and TRBJ2-1; 12 nucleotides match TRBD2. Germline V CDR1 and CDR2: SGHTA, FQGNSA. The length of the CDR3 is 15 residues. V trimming: 4 bases; J trimming: 12 bases; junction bases outside the gene matches: 10. The CDR3 nucleotides read TGTGCCAGCAGCTCAGAGGCTAGCGGGAGGGCGCGGCAGTTCTTC. It codes for CASSSEASGRARQFF.

The chain uses TRBV7-9 and TRBJ1-4, with a tentative D call TRBD1 (6 bases). The CDR3 has 13 residues. CDR1 is SEHNR and CDR2 is FQNEAQ in the germline V gene (reference sequence). With 7 bases removed from V and 6 bases from J, the gap between germline ends came to 12 bases. CDR3 sequence (DNA): TGTGCCAGCAACCCAGGGGCTGATGAAAAACTGTTTTTT. Protein product: CASNPGADEKLFF.

The chain has TRBV5-4 and TRBJ1-1; a possible D gene is TRBD1 (6 bases). The germline V gene encodes CDR1 SGHNT and CDR2 YYREEE (reference sequence). This CDR3 has 15 residues. V shed 4 bases and J shed 1 base, with 14 bases lying between them. The CDR3, as DNA: TGTGCCAGCAGCCCCGAGGGGGGTGCGAACACTGAAGCTTTCTTT. Protein: CASSPEGGANTEAFF.

The chain is built from TRBV29-1 and TRBJ1-3; D may be TRBD1 (5 bases). The germline gives CDR1 SQVTM, CDR2 ANQGSEA. The CDR3 spans 14 residues. V gave up 7 bases and J gave up 1 base, with 14 bases separating them. CDR3 nucleotide sequence: TGCAGCGCGTTACCTGGGGGATCTGGAAACACCATATATTTT. The encoded protein is CSALPGGSGNTIYF.

The chain recombines TRBV12-5 with TRBJ1-5; D call uncertain. Trimming removed 7 bases at V and 4 bases at J, with 11 bases between. This CDR3 has 13 amino acids. CDR1 is LGHNT and CDR2 is FRNRAP in the germline V gene. CDR3 in DNA: TGTGCTAGTGCCCGGGCCAGTAATCAGCCCCAGCATTTT. Amino acid sequence: CASARASNQPQHF. The complete variable domain, with remaining parts taken from reference TRBV12-5 and TRBJ1-5, reads DARVTQTPRHKVTEMGQEVTMRCQPILGHNTVFWYRQTMMQGLELLAYFRNRAPLDDSGMPKDRFSAEMPDATLATLKIQPSEPRDSAVYFCASARASNQPQHFGDGTRLSIL.

This chain connects TRBV5-5 to TRBJ2-4; D not certain. V lost 5 bases and J 0 bases, leaving 9 bases between the germline ends. CDR3 size: 14 residues. CDR1 and CDR2 (germline): SGHKS, YYEKEE (reference sequence). The CDR3 DNA reads TGTGCCAGCAGTTCGCCCTTAGCCAAAAACATTCAGTACTTC. Translated: CASSSPLAKNIQYF. Based on the CDR3 plus reference TRBV5-5 and TRBJ2-4, the full variable domain is DAGVTQSPTHLIKTRGQQVTLRCSPISGHKSVSWYQQVLGQGPQFIFQYYEKEERGRGNFPDRFSARQFPNYSSELNVNALLLGDSALYLCASSSPLAKNIQYFGAGTRLSVL.

V is TRBV9 and J is TRBJ1-2, with 7 bases that match TRBD1. Germline CDR1 SGDLS, CDR2 YYNGEE. The CDR3 runs 15 residues. Unmatched junction bases numbered 7, after V lost 1 base and J lost 4 bases. CDR3: CASSVTPGQSYGYTF. CDR3 nucleotides: TGTGCCAGCAGCGTAACGCCGGGACAGTCCTATGGCTACACCTTC. The full variable domain, rest sourced from reference TRBV9 and TRBJ1-2, is DSGVTQTPKHLITATGQRVTLRCSPRSGDLSVYWYQQSLDQGLQFLIQYYNGEERAKGNILERFSAQQFPDLHSELNLSSLELGDSALYFCASSVTPGQSYGYTFGSGTRLTVV.

The sample holds a few counts of this clone. The chain links TRBV4-3 to TRBJ1-6, with 7 bases lining up with TRBD1. The CDR3 length is 14 residues. J gave up 7 bases and V 0 bases, and 0 bases lay outside the gene matches. Germline values: CDR1 LGHNA, CDR2 YSLEER. The CDR3 sequence is CASSQEQGNSPLHF. Here the CDR3 DNA reads TGCGCCAGCAGCCAAGAACAGGGGAATTCACCCCTCCACTTT.